The following is a T cell receptor (beta chain) sequence with its context. As yet, its antigen is unknown. Using immunoSEQ multiplex PCR, the repertoire was profiled, and TCRdb retains in-frame clones only, with some absent. The sample yields about 85,000 clones, about 76% seen once. CDR1 and CDR2 from the germline V gene are SNHLY and FYNNEI. Trimming removed 7 bases from V and 5 bases from J, with 11 bases in between. The CDR3 consists of 13 residues. These data are taken from a study of cytotoxic CD8 clonotypes in ibrutinib-treated CLL. Across the study: Response sampling took place at median approximately eleven months of treatment, range 6 to 36.

Study observations and caveats: Public clonotypes, rarely seen, contracted or held steady on treatment.

This clonotype was obtained from a human donor with chronic lymphocytic leukemia. Sequenced material: PBMCs, taken after 12 months of ibrutinib treatment. This chain joins TRBV2 and TRBJ2-2; weak D call: TRBD1 (6 bases). The CDR3 protein is CASTWGQTGELFF. In DNA form, the CDR3 reads TGTGCCAGCACCTGGGGGCAGACCGGGGAGCTGTTTTTT.